This T cell receptor (beta chain) is from a study of CD8 T cells in ankylosing spondylitis. Study-level results: Matched ankylosing spondylitis synovial fluid reportedly showed significant enrichment of disease-linked clones. Past research had described some motif variants in reactive arthritis synovial fluid and blood.

Trimming took 6 bases from V and 3 from J, leaving 14 bases between them. There are 14 residues in the CDR3. Germline V CDR1 and CDR2: MNHEY, SMNVEV (reference sequence). Only a few counts were recorded for this clonotype. Its antigen is unidentified. Library preparation for TCR beta used quantitative 5'-RACE with molecular barcodes. One entry per CDR3 protein results from TCRdb running MiXCR on the 5' RACE reads. The sample contains 15,000 to 20,000 distinct CDR3 sequences, approximately 7.6% of which appear only once. The rearrangement links TRBV27 to TRBJ1-2; D remains unclear. Sequencing input: blood. The clonotype comes from a male donor with ankylosing spondylitis or in good health (not recorded which). Here the CDR3 reads CASSLTWGDYGYTF. The CDR3 DNA follows: TGTGCCAGCAGCCTCACGTGGGGAGACTATGGCTACACCTTC.